The 13 T cell receptor beta chains below come from one sample, sequenced in a study of cytomegalovirus exposure and HLA in healthy donors. PCR used 60 Vbeta primers and 13 Jbeta primers. This table comes from immunoSEQ multiplex PCR, and its TCRdb copy is limited to in-frame clones, with some not included. Of 85,000 to 100,000 clones listed, 78% were seen once; the top ten hold approximately 4%. The sample was PBMCs. The receptors were gathered from a woman between 35 and 50 years old in good health and CMV-seropositive.

J is TRBJ2-1 and V is TRBV7-9; D unresolved. This CDR3 spans 15 amino acids. Germline-derived CDR1 and CDR2 are SEHNR and FQNEAQ (reference sequence). V lost 2 bases, J lost 3 bases, and 11 bases lay in between. The CDR3, as DNA: TGTGCCAGCAGCTTATCGGGTGGAATCTACAATGAGCAGTTCTTC. Its protein is CASSLSGGIYNEQFF. The whole variable domain, filled in from reference TRBV7-9 and TRBJ2-1, reads DTGVSQNPRHKITKRGQNVTFRCDPISEHNRLYWYRQTLGQGPEFLTYFQNEAQLEKSRLLSDRFSAERPKGSFSTLEIQRTEQGDSAMYLCASSLSGGIYNEQFFGPGTRLTVL.

The chain employs TRBV5-5 and TRBJ2-5, with 10 positions matching TRBD2. The J call may not be correct, given that the DNA end is closer to TRBJ2-7. The CDR3 totals 14 residues. Per germline, CDR1 SGHKS and CDR2 YYEKEE (reference sequence). The CDR3 loop is CASSPRLAGGEQYF. Written as DNA, the CDR3 is TGTGCCAGCAGCCCACGACTAGCGGGCGGCGAGCAGTACTTC.

The chain employs TRBV2 and TRBJ1-5; D gene unclear. The germline gives CDR1 SNHLY, CDR2 FYNNEI. The CDR3 extends over 12 amino acids. Deletions cut 5 bases from V and 9 bases from J, with 11 bases between. The CDR3 region has the DNA TGTGCCAGCAGTTCTGGGCTGGGGCCCCAGCATTTT. This codes for CASSSGLGPQHF.

Only a few counts were recorded for this clone. The V call is TRBV27, the J call TRBJ2-7, with TRBD1 matching over 9 bases. CDR1 is MNHEY, CDR2 SMNVEV, per germline (reference sequence). The CDR3 runs 14 residues. J gave up 6 bases and V 4 bases, and 7 bases lay outside the gene matches. The CDR3 loop is CASSSTGGDTEQYF. CDR3 nucleotide sequence: TGTGCCAGCAGTTCGACAGGGGGGGATACCGAGCAGTACTTC.

This chain links TRBV6-5 with TRBJ2-5; 7 positions agree with TRBD1. CDR3 size: 16 residues. In germline, CDR1 is MNHEY, CDR2 SVGAGI. V shed 4 bases and J 1 base; nucleotides not matched to a gene: 9. In DNA form, the CDR3 reads TGTGCCAGCAGTTCCCCCGACAGGGCTGGCCAAGAGACCCAGTACTTC. Translating it yields CASSSPDRAGQETQYF.

The chain carries TRBV9 and TRBJ2-1; a possible D gene is TRBD2 (6 bases). V lost 2 bases and J lost 7, with 13 bases in between. This CDR3 contains 14 residues. Germline CDR1 SGDLS, CDR2 YYNGEE. CDR3 loop: CASSVGGSPNEQFF. The CDR3 region has the DNA TGTGCCAGCAGCGTCGGGGGATCCCCTAATGAGCAGTTCTTC.

As for this clone: The sample carries other DNA sequences with the same CDR3. V usage is TRBV30 and J usage is TRBJ1-1, with TRBD1 as a possible D gene (6 bases). This CDR3 contains 15 residues. V was shortened by 5 bases and J by 2 bases, with 18 bases between the two germline ends. Germline V gene lookup returns CDR1 GTSNPN and CDR2 SVGIG (reference sequence). The CDR3 here is CAWGGGRGLNTEAFF. The CDR3 DNA sequence: TGTGCCTGGGGGGGAGGGCGGGGGCTAAACACTGAAGCTTTCTTT.

This clone was seen only a few times. The chain couples TRBV6-5 to TRBJ1-1, with a weak D call TRBD1 (5 bases). V lost 6 bases and J lost 1, with 12 bases in between. This CDR3 is built from 14 residues. Germline V gene lookup returns CDR1 MNHEY and CDR2 SVGAGI. The CDR3 nucleotides are TGTGCCAGCAGCCAGGACATTTGGAACACTGAAGCTTTCTTT. Translation gives CASSQDIWNTEAFF.

V is TRBV10-3 and J is TRBJ2-7, with 8 bases aligning to TRBD2. This CDR3 has 13 residues. Trimming at V came to 7 bases and at J to 3 bases, leaving 5 bases not matched to a gene. Germline V gene lookup returns CDR1 ENHRY and CDR2 SYGVKD. The CDR3 nucleotides read TGTGCCATCACAGAGCGGGAGAACTACGAGCAGTACTTC. Protein product: CAITERENYEQYF.

The gene calls are TRBV29-1 and TRBJ2-3; no firm D call. The V gene lost 2 bases and the J gene lost 2 bases, with 8 bases spanning the gap. Germline CDR1 is SQVTM and CDR2 is ANQGSEA. The CDR3 consists of 13 residues. This chain's CDR3 is CSVEQAHTDTQYF. CDR3 bases: TGCAGCGTTGAACAAGCGCACACAGATACGCAGTATTTT.

The chain has TRBV2 and TRBJ2-5; 11 bases agree with TRBD2. The junction had 11 bases not matched to a gene; V was cut back by 6 bases and J by 5 bases. The CDR3 spans 16 residues. CDR1 is SNHLY and CDR2 is FYNNEI in the germline V gene. In nucleotides, the CDR3 is TGTGCCAGCAGCGAAACGACTAGCGGGATAGGGGAGACCCAGTACTTC. Its translation: CASSETTSGIGETQYF.

The V gene is TRBV18, the J gene TRBJ2-4; D is possibly TRBD1 (5 bases). This CDR3 region has 15 residues. The germline V gene encodes CDR1 KGHSH and CDR2 LQKENI. The germline V and J ends were trimmed by 2 bases and 2 bases, with 10 bases remaining between them. The CDR3 DNA reads as TGTGCCAGCTCACCAGGGTCAGGGACCAAAAACATTCAGTACTTC. Residues: CASSPGSGTKNIQYF.

CDR3 in amino acids: CASSEMWTSGIAYEQYF. The CDR3 coding sequence is TGTGCCAGCAGTGAAATGTGGACTAGCGGGATCGCCTACGAGCAGTACTTC. The chain couples TRBV6-1 to TRBJ2-7, with TRBD2 matching over 12 bases. The CDR3 loop spans 17 amino acids. The V gene's germline CDR1 is MNHNS and CDR2 SASEGT. V lost 2 bases to trimming and J lost 2 bases; unmatched junction nucleotides: 7.